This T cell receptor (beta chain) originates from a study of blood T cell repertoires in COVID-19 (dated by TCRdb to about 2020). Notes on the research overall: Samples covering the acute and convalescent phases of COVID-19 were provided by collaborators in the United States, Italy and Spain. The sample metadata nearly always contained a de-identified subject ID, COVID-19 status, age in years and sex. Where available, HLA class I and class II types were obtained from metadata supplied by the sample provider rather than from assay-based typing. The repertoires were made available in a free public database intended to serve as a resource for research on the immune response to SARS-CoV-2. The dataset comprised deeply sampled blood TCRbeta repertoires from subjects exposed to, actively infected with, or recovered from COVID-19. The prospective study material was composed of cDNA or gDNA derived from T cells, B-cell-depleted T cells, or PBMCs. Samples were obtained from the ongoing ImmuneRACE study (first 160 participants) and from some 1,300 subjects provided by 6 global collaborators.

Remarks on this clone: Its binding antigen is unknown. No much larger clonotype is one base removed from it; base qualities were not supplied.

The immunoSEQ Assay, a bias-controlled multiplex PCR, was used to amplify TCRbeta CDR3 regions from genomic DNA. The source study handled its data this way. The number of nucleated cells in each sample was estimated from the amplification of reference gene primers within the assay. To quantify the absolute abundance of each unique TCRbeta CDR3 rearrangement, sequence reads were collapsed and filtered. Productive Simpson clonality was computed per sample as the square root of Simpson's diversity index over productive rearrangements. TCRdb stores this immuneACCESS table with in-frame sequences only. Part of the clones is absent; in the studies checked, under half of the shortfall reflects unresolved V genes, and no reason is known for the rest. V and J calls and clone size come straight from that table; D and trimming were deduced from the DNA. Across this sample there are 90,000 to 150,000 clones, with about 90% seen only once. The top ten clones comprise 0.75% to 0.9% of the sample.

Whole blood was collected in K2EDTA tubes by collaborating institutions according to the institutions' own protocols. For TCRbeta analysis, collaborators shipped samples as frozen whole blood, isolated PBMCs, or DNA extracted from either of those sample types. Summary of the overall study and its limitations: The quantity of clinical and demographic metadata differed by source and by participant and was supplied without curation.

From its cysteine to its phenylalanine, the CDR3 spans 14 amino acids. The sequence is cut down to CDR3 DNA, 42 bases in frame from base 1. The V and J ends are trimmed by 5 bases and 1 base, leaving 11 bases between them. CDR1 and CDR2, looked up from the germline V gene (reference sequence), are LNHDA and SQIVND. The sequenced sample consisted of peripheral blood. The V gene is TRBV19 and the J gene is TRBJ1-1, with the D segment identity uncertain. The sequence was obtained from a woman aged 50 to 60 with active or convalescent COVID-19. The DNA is TGTGCCAGTAGTCCAGTACCAGGGAACACTGAAGCTTTCTTT. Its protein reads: CASSPVPGNTEAFF.